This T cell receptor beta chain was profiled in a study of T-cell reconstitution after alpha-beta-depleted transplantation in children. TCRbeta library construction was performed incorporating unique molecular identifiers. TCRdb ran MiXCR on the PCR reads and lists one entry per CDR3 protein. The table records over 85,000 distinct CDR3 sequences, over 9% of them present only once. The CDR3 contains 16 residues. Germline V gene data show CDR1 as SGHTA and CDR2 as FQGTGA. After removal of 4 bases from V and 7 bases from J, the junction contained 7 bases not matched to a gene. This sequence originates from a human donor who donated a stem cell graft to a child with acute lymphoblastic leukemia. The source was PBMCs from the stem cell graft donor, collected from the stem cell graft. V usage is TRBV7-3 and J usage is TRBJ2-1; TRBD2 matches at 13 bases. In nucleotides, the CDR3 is TGTGCCAGCAGCTCCAGGACTAGCGGGAGTTTGAATGAGCAGTTCTTC. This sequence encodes CASSSRTSGSLNEQFF.